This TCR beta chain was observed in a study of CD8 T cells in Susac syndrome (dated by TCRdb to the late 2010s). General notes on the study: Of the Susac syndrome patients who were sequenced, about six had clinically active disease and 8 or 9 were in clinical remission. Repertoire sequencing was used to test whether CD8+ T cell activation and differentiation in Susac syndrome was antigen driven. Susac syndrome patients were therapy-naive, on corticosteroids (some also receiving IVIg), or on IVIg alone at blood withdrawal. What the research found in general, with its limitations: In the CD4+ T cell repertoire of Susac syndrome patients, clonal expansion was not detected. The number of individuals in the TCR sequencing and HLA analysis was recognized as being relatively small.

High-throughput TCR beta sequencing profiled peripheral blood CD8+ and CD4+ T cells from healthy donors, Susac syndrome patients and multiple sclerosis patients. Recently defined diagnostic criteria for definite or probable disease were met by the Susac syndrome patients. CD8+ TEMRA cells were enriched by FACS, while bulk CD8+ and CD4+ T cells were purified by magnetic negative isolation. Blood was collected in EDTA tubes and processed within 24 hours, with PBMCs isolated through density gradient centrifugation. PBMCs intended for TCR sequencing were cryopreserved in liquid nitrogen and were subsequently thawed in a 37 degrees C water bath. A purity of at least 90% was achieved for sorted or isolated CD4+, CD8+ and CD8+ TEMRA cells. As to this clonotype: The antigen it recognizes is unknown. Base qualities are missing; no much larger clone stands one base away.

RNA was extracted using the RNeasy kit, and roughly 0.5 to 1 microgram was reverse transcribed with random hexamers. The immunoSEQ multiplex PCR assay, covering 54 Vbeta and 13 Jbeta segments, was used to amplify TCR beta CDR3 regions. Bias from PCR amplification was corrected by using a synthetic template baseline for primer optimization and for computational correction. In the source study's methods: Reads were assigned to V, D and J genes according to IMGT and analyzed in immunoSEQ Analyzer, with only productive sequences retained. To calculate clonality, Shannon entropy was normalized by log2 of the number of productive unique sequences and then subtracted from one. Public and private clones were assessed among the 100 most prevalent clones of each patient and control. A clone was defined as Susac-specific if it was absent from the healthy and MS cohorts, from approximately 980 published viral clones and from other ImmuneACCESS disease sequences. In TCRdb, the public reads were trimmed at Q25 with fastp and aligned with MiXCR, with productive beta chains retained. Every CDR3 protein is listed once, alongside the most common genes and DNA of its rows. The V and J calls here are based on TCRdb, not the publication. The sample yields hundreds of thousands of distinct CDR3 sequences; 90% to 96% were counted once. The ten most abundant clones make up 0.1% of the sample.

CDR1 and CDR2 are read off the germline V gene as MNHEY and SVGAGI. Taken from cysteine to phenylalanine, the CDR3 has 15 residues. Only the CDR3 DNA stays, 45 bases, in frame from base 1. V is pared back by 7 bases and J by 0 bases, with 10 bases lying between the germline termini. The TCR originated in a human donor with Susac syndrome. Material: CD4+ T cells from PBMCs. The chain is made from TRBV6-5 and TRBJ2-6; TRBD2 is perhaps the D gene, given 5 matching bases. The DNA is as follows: TGTGCCAGCAATGAGGGTATCTCTGGGGCCAACGTCCTGACTTTC. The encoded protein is CASNEGISGANVLTF.